Presented here are 14 T cell receptor beta chains from one specimen sequenced in a study of blood T cell repertoires in COVID-19. TCRdb keeps only in-frame clones here, not all; method: immunoSEQ multiplex PCR. Seen here are roughly 100,000 clones, 82% observed once, and the top ten hold approximately 15%. Sequenced: peripheral blood. Every receptor here comes from a woman of 80 years or more with acute or convalescent COVID-19.

J is TRBJ2-7 and V is TRBV29-1, with D possibly being TRBD1 (7 bases). This CDR3 spans 12 amino acids. In germline, CDR1 is SQVTM, CDR2 ANQGSEA. Between the trimmed V and J ends, which lost 4 bases and 6 bases, there was a span of 13 bases. The chain's CDR3 is CSVVGQGGEQYF. CDR3 DNA sequence: TGCAGCGTTGTAGGCCAGGGGGGCGAGCAGTACTTC.

There are a few counts of this clone. The rearrangement joins TRBV7-6 to TRBJ2-2, with a weak D call TRBD2 (5 bases). The CDR3 totals 17 residues. The V and J ends lost 6 bases and 1 base respectively, with 18 bases between them. The V gene's germline CDR1 is SGHVS and CDR2 FNYEAQ. CDR3 nucleotide sequence: TGTGCCAGCAGTCAAGTAGGCGGGCTGTGGAACACCGGGGAGCTGTTTTTT. Translated: CASSQVGGLWNTGELFF.

V usage is TRBV15 and J usage is TRBJ1-1, with 7 bases aligning to TRBD1. The germline CDR1 and CDR2 sequences are LNHNV and YYDKDF (reference sequence). V lost 5 bases and J lost 0; bases outside the gene matches: 9. The CDR3 is 16 amino acids. CDR3 in DNA: TGTGCCACCAGCGGCCCCTGGACAGGATTGAACACTGAAGCTTTCTTT. As protein: CATSGPWTGLNTEAFF.

The chain joins TRBV28 to TRBJ2-1; 8 positions agree with TRBD2. V shed 3 bases and J 7 bases; nucleotides not matched to a gene: 8. Germline V gene sequence: CDR1 MDHEN, CDR2 SYDVKM. This CDR3 is built from 15 residues. For the CDR3, the DNA is TGTGCCAGCAGTTTTTCCAGCGGGAGAAGAAATGAGCAGTTCTTC. It translates to CASSFSSGRRNEQFF.

This CDR3 is CASSQARTQGYEQYF. In nucleotides, the CDR3 is TGTGCCAGCAGCCAAGCGAGAACTCAGGGATACGAGCAGTACTTC. The gene calls are TRBV3-1 (or the pseudogene TRBV3-2) and TRBJ2-7, with D maybe TRBD1 (5 bases). Trimming cost V 1 base and J 4 bases, with 14 bases left between them. The CDR3 spans 15 residues. Germline CDR1 LGHDT, CDR2 YNNKEL (reference sequence).

CDR3 loop: CASTGNSPGELFF. The CDR3 bases are TGTGCCAGCACGGGGAATAGTCCCGGGGAGCTGTTTTTT. The chain is built from TRBV12-3 or TRBV12-4 and TRBJ2-2; tentative D call: TRBD2 (5 bases). CDR3 length equals 13 residues. Deletions cut 7 bases from V and 6 bases from J, with 12 bases between.

The chain employs TRBV4-2 and TRBJ2-7; 16 positions agree with TRBD2. Per the germline V gene, CDR1 is LGHNA and CDR2 is YNFKEQ. The trim removed 1 base at V and 5 bases at J, leaving 5 bases unmatched. The CDR3 is 17 amino acids. The CDR3 sequence is CASSQVGTSGRGNEQYF. The CDR3 DNA sequence: TGTGCCAGCAGCCAAGTAGGGACTAGCGGGAGGGGCAACGAGCAGTACTTC.

A remark on this clone: The junction differs from germline at one of its ends, possibly a read error. This sequence joins TRBV19 and TRBJ1-2; D gene uncertain. Germline V gene data show CDR1 as LNHDA and CDR2 as SQIVND (reference sequence). The CDR3 contains 13 residues. The DNA of the CDR3 is TGTGCCAGTAGTATCGAGCTGGACTATGGCCACACCTTC. This translates into CASSIELDYGHTF.

The V gene is TRBV3-1 (or the pseudogene TRBV3-2), the J gene TRBJ2-2; TRBD2 matches at 8 bases. This CDR3 comprises 16 residues. Germline CDR1 reads LGHDT; CDR2 reads YNNKEL (reference sequence). The ends lost 4 bases at V and 5 bases at J; junction bases unmatched: 9. The CDR3 coding sequence is TGTGCCAGCAGCCGGCGGGGGGAGTATGGTACCGGGGAGCTGTTTTTT. Protein product: CASSRRGEYGTGELFF.

This sequence joins TRBV2 and TRBJ1-2, with 7 bases aligning to TRBD1. This CDR3 region has 13 residues. After removal of 8 bases from V and 6 bases from J, the junction contained 9 bases not matched to a gene. Germline assignment: CDR1 SNHLY and CDR2 FYNNEI. The CDR3 nucleotides read TGTGCCAGCGGACTAACAGGGGAGGATGGCTACACCTTC. It yields the protein CASGLTGEDGYTF.

The CDR3 is CASSFTGTDTQYF. CDR3 nucleotide sequence: TGTGCCAGCAGTTTTACGGGCACAGATACGCAGTATTTT. This chain joins TRBV27 and TRBJ2-3; no firm D call. Germline V CDR1 and CDR2: MNHEY, SMNVEV (reference sequence). The CDR3 extends over 13 amino acids. V was trimmed by 3 bases and J by 1 base, leaving 5 bases between them.

The V and J genes are TRBV3-1 (or the pseudogene TRBV3-2) and TRBJ1-1; the D is unclear. V dropped 4 bases and J dropped 5 bases, with 14 bases sitting between them. The CDR3 runs to 14 residues. Germline lookup yields CDR1 LGHDT and CDR2 YNNKEL (reference sequence). The CDR3 nucleotides are TGTGCCAGCAGCCTGAGGAGGGAGTGGACTGAAGCTTTCTTT. It specifies CASSLRREWTEAFF.

The V and J genes are TRBV2 and TRBJ2-1; TRBD2 matches at 15 bases. V lost 8 bases to trimming and J lost 0 bases; unmatched junction nucleotides: 17. The CDR3 is made up of 21 amino acids. The V gene's germline CDR1 is SNHLY and CDR2 FYNNEI. The CDR3 sequence: CASPKNPGLAGGPSSYNEQFF. The CDR3 coding sequence is TGTGCCAGCCCTAAAAACCCGGGACTAGCGGGAGGTCCGAGCTCCTACAATGAGCAGTTCTTC.

The rearrangement uses TRBV7-8 and TRBJ2-2, with a tentative D call TRBD2 (6 bases). The germline V gene encodes CDR1 SGHVS and CDR2 FQNEAQ. V was cut by 5 bases and J by 1 base, with 14 bases left in between. CDR3 length: 16 amino acids. CDR3 region: CASSPLRGKNTGELFF. DNA of the CDR3: TGTGCCAGCAGCCCGTTACGCGGGAAGAACACCGGGGAGCTGTTTTTT.